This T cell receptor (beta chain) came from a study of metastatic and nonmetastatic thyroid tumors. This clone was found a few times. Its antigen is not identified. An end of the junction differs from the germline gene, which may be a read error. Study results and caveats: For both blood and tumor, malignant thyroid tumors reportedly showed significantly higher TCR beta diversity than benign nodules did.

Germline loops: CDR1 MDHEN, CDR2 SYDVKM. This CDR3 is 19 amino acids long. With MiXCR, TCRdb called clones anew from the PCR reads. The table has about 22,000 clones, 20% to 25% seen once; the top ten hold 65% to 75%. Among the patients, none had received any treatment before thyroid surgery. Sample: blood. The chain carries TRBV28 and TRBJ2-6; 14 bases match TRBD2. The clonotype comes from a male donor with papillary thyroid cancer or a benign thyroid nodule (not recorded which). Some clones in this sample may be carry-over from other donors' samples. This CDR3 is CASSEKGLAGAGGANVMTF. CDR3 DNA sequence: TGTGCCAGCAGTGAGAAGGGACTAGCGGGAGCGGGAGGGGCCAACGTCATGACTTTC.